This T cell receptor (beta chain) appears in the sequencing data of a study of blood T cell repertoires in COVID-19. Study summary: PBMCs, B-cell-depleted T cells, or T cells were the source of the cDNA or gDNA that made up the material.

In the authors' workflow: Using reference gene primer amplification, nucleated cell counts were estimated. Generated by immunoSEQ multiplex PCR, the TCRdb table keeps only in-frame clones and is missing some. That table is the source of V, J and clone size, and D and trimming were worked out from the DNA. This sample has 120,000 or so clones, with roughly 85% found just once. This sequence was found in a human donor in a cohort sampled during active COVID-19. Material for sequencing was peripheral blood.

CDR3 region: CASSVEGGYNEQFF. CDR3 bases: TGTGCCAGCAGCGTAGAGGGGGGGTACAATGAGCAGTTCTTC. The chain joins TRBV9 to TRBJ2-1; tentative D call: TRBD2 (7 bases). The germline V gene has CDR1 SGDLS and CDR2 YYNGEE. Between the trimmed V and J ends, which lost 0 bases and 4 bases, there was a span of 8 bases. This CDR3 comprises 14 residues.